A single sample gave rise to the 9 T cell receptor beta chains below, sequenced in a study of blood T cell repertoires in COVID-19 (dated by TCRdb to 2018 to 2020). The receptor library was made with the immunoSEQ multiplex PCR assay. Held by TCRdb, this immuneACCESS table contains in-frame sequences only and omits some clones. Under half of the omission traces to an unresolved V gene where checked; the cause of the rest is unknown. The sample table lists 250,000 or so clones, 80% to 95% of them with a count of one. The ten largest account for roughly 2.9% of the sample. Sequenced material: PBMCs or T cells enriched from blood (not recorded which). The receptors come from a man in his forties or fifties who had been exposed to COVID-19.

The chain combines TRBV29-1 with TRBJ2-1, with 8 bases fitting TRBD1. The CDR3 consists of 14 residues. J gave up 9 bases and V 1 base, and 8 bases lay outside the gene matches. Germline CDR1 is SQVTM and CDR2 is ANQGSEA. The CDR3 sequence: CSVEAGGGNFEQFF. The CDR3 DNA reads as TGCAGCGTTGAAGCAGGGGGCGGCAATTTTGAGCAGTTCTTC.

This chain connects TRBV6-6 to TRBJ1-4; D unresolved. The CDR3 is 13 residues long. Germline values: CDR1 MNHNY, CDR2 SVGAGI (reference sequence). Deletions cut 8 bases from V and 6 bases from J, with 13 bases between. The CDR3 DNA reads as TGTGCCAGCGGAGCCCTGCGGGATGAAAAACTGTTTTTT. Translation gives CASGALRDEKLFF.

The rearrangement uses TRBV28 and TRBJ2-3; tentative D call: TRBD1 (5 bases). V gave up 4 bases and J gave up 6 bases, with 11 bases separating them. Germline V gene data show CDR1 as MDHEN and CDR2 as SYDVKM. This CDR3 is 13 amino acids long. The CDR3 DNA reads TGTGCCAGCAGTTCTCAGGGTGGCGATACGCAGTATTTT. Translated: CASSSQGGDTQYF.

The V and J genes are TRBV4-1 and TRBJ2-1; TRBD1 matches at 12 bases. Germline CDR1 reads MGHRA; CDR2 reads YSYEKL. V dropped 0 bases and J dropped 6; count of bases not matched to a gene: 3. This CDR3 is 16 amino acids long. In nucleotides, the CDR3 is TGCGCCAGCAGCCAAGATTGGGGACAGGGGGCCAATGAGCAGTTCTTC. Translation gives CASSQDWGQGANEQFF.

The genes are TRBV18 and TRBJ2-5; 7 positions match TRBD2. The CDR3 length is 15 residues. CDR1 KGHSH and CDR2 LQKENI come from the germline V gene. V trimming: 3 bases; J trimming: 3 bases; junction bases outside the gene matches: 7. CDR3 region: CASSPPGTKEETQYF. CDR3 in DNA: TGTGCCAGCTCACCCCCCGGGACTAAAGAAGAGACCCAGTACTTC.

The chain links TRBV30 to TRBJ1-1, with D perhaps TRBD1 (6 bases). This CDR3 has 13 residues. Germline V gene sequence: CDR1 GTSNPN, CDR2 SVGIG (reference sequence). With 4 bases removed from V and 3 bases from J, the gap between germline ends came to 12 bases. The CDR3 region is CAWMRGGDTEAFF. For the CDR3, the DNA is TGTGCCTGGATGAGGGGGGGGGACACTGAAGCTTTCTTT.

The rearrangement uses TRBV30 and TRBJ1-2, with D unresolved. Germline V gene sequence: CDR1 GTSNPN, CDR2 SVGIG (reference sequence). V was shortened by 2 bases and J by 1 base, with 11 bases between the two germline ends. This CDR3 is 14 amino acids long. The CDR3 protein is CAWSPRTDNYGYTF. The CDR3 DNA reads TGTGCCTGGAGTCCGAGGACTGATAACTATGGCTACACCTTC.

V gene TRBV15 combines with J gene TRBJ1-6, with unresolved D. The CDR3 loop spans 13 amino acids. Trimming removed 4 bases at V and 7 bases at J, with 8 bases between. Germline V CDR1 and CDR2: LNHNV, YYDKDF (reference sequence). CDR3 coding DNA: TGTGCCACCAGCATAGGAGGGAATTCACCCCTCCACTTT. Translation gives CATSIGGNSPLHF.

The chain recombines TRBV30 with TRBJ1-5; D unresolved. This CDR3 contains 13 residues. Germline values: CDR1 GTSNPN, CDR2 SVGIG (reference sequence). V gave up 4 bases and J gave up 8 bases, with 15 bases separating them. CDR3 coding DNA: TGTGCCTGGAATCGGGGAGCGGAGGAGCCCCAGCATTTT. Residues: CAWNRGAEEPQHF.